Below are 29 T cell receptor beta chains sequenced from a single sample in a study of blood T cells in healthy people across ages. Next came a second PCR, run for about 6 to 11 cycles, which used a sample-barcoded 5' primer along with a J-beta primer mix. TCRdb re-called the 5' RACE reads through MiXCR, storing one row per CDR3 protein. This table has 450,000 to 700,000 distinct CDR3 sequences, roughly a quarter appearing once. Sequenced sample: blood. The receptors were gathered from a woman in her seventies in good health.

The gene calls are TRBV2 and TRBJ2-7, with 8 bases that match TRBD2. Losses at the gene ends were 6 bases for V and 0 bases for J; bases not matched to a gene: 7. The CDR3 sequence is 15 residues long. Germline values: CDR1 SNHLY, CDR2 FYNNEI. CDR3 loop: CASRDLAGSSYEQYF. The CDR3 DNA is TGTGCCAGCAGAGATTTAGCGGGGAGCTCCTACGAGCAGTACTTC.

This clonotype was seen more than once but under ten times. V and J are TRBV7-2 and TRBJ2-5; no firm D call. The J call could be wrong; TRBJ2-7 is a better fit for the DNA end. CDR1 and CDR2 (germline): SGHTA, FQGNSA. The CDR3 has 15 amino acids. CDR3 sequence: CASSLGAIRPLEQYF. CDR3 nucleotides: TGTGCCAGCAGCTTAGGAGCTATCCGGCCTCTCGAGCAGTACTTC.

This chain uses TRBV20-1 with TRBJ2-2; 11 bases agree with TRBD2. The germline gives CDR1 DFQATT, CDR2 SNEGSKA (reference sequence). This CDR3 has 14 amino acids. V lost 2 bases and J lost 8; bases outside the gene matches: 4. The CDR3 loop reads CSARIAGGSGELFF. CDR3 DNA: TGCAGTGCTAGAATAGCGGGGGGGAGTGGGGAGCTGTTTTTT.

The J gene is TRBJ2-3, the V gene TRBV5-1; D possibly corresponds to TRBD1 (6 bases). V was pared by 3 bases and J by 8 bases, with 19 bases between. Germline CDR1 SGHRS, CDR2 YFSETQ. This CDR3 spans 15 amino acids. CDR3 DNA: TGCGCCAGCAGCTCCGTCCCGGGACACGTAGCTACGCAGTATTTT. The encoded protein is CASSSVPGHVATQYF.

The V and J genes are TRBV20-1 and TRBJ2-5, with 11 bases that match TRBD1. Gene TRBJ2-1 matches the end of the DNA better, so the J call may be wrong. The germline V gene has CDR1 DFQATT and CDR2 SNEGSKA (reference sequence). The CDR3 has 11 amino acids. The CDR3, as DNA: TGCAGTGCGCGGGACAGGGGGTTGCAGTTCTTC. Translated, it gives CSARDRGLQFF.

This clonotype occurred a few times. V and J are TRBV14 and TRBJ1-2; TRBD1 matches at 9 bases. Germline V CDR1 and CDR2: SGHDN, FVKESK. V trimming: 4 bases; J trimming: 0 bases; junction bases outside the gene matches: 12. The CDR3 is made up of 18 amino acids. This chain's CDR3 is CASSPYRGQGRTNYGYTF. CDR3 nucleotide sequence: TGTGCCAGCAGCCCTTACAGGGGGCAGGGAAGGACTAACTATGGCTACACCTTC.

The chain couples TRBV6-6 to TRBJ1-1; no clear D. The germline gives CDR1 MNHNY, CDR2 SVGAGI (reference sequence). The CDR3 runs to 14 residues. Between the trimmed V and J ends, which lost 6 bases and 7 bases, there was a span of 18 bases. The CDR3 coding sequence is TGTGCCAGCAGCACTCACGACACTACCGGTGAAGCTTTCTTT. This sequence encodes CASSTHDTTGEAFF.

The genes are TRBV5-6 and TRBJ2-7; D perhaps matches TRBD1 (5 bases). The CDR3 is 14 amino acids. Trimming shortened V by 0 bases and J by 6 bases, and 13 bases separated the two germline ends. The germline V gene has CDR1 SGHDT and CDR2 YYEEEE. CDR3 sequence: CASSLGRGRGEQYF. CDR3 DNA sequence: TGTGCCAGCAGCTTGGGTAGGGGAAGGGGCGAGCAGTACTTC.

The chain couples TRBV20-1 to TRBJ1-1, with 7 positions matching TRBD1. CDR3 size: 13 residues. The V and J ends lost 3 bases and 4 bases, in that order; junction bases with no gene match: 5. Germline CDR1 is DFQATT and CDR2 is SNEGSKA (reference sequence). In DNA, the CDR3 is TGCAGTGCTAGCTCCAGGGGGGGCACTGAAGCTTTCTTT. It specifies CSASSRGGTEAFF.

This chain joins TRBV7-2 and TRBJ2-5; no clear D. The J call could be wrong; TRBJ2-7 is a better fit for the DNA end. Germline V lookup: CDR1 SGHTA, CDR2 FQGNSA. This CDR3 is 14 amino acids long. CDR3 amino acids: CASSLVAFSYEQYF. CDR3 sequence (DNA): TGTGCCAGCAGCTTAGTAGCCTTTTCCTACGAGCAGTACTTC.

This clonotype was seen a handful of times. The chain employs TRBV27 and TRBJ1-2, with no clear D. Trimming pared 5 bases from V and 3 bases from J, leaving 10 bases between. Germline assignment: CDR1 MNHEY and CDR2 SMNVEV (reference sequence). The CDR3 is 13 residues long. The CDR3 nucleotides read TGTGCCAGCAGTCCGATAGGGTACTATGGCTACACCTTC. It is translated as CASSPIGYYGYTF.

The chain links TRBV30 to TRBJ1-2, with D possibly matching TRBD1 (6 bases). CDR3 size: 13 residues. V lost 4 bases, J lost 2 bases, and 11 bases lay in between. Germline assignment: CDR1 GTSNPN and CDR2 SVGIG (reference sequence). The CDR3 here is CAWIWGRNYGYTF. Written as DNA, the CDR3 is TGTGCCTGGATTTGGGGGCGGAACTATGGCTACACCTTC.

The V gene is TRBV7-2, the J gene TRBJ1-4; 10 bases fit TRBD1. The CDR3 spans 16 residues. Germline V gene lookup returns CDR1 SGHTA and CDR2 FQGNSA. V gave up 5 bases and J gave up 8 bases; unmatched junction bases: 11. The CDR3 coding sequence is TGTGCCAGCAGCGGGGACAGGGGTTTCCTTGGGGAAAAACTGTTTTTT. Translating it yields CASSGDRGFLGEKLFF. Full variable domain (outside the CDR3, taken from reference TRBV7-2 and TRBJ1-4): GAGVSQSPSNKVTEKGKDVELRCDPISGHTALYWYRQSLGQGLEFLIYFQGNSAPDKSGLPSDRFSAERTGGSVSTLTIQRTQQEDSAVYLCASSGDRGFLGEKLFFGSGTQLSVL.

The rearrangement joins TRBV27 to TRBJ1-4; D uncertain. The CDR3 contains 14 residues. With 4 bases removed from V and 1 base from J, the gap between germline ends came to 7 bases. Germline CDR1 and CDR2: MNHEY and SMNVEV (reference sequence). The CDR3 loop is CASSSGRTNEKLFF. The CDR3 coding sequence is TGTGCCAGCAGTTCCGGTAGAACTAATGAAAAACTGTTTTTT.

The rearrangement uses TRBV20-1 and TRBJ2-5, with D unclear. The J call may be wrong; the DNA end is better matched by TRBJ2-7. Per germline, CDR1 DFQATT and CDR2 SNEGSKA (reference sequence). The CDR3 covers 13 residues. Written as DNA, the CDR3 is TGCAGTGCTAGACTCGGAGTGAGGCACGAGCAGTACTTC. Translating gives CSARLGVRHEQYF.

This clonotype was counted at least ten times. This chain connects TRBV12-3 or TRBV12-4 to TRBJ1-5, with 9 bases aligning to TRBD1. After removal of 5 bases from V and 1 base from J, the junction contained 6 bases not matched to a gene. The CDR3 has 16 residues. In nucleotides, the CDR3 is TGTGCCAGCAGTCTCACAGGGGGCGCGAGCAATCAGCCCCAGCATTTT. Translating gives CASSLTGGASNQPQHF.

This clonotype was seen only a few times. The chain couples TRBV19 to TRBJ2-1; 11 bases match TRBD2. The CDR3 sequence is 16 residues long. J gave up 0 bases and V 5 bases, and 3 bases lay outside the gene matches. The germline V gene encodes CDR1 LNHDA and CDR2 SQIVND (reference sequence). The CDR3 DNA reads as TGTGCCAGTAGTGCTAGCGGGGGGCACTCCTACAATGAGCAGTTCTTC. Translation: CASSASGGHSYNEQFF. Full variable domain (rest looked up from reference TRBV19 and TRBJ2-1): DGGITQSPKYLFRKEGQNVTLSCEQNLNHDAMYWYRQDPGQGLRLIYYSQIVNDFQKGDIAEGYSVSREKKESFPLTVTSAQKNPTAFYLCASSASGGHSYNEQFFGPGTRLTVL.

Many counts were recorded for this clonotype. As DNA, the CDR3 is TGCGCCAGCAGCTGGACAGGGGGTGCCTACGAGCAGTACTTC. It specifies CASSWTGGAYEQYF. This chain uses TRBV5-1 with TRBJ2-7; 10 positions agree with TRBD1. With 3 bases clipped from V and 2 bases from J, the junction kept 2 bases outside the gene matches. Per the germline V gene, CDR1 is SGHRS and CDR2 is YFSETQ. The CDR3 has 14 amino acids.

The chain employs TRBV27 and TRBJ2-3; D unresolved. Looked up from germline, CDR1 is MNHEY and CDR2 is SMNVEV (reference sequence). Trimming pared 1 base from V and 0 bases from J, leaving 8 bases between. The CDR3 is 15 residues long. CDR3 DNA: TGTGCCAGCAGTTTATTACGAACCAGCACAGATACGCAGTATTTT. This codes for CASSLLRTSTDTQYF.

CDR3 protein: CASSAIAGEREKLFF. The CDR3 DNA reads as TGTGCCAGCAGCGCGATAGCGGGCGAGAGGGAAAAACTGTTTTTT. J is TRBJ1-4 and V is TRBV21-1. TRBV21-1 is an annotated pseudogene. This CDR3 has 15 amino acids.

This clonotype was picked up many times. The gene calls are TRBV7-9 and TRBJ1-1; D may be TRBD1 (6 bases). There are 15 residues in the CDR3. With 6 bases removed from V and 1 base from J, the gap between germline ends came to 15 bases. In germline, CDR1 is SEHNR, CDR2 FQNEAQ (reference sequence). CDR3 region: CASSRGQPSNTEAFF. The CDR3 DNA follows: TGTGCCAGCAGTCGAGGACAGCCTTCGAACACTGAAGCTTTCTTT.

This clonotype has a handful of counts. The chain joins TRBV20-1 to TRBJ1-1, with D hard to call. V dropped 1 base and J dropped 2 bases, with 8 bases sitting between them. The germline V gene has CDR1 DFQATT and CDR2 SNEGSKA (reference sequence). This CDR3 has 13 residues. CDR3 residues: CSARVSPNTEAFF. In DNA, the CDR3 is TGCAGTGCTAGAGTCTCCCCAAACACTGAAGCTTTCTTT.

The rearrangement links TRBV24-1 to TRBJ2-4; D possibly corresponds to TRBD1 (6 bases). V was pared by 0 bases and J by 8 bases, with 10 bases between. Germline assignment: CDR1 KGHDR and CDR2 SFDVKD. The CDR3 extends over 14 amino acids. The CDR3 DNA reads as TGTGCCACCAGTGATTTGCGAGAGGGGGACATTCAGTACTTC. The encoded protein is CATSDLREGDIQYF.

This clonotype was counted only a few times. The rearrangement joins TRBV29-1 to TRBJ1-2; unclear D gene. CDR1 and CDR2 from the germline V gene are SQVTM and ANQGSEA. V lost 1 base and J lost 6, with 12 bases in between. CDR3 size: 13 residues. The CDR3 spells CSVEVLTSDGYTF. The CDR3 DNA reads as TGCAGCGTTGAAGTTTTGACATCGGATGGCTACACCTTC.

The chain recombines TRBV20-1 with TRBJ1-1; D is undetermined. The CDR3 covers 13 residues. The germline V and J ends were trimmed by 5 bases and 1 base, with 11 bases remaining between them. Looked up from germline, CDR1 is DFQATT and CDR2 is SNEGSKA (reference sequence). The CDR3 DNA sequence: TGCAGTGCTTTGAGGGATTCGAACACTGAAGCTTTCTTT. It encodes CSALRDSNTEAFF.

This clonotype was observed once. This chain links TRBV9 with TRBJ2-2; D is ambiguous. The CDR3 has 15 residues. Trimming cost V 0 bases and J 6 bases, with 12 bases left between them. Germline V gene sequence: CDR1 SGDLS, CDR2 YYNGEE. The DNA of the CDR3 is TGTGCCAGCAGCGTAGGCCCATCGAATTCCGGGGAGCTGTTTTTT. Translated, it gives CASSVGPSNSGELFF.

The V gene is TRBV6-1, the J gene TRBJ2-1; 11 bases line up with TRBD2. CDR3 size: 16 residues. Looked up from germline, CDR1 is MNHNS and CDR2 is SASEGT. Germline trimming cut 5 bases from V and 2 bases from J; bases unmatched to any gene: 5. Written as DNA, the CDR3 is TGTGCCAGCAGTCCTGAGACTAGCGGGACCTACAATGAGCAGTTCTTC. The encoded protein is CASSPETSGTYNEQFF.

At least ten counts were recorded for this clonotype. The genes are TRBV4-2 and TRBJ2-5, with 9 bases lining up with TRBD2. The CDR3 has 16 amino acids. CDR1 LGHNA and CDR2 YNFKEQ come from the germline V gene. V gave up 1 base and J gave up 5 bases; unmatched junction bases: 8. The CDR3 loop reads CASSQGKAGGFETQYF. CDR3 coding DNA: TGTGCCAGCAGCCAAGGAAAAGCGGGGGGTTTTGAGACCCAGTACTTC.

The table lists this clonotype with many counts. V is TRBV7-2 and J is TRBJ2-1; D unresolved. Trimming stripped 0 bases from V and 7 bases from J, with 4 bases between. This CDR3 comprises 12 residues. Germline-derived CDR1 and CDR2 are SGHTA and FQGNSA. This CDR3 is CASSLARNEQFF. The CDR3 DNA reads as TGTGCCAGCAGCTTAGCAAGGAATGAGCAGTTCTTC.